A single sample is the source of the 14 T cell receptor beta chains below, sequenced in a study of T-cell memory formation after mild COVID-19. TCRdb passed the 5' RACE reads through MiXCR, listing each CDR3 protein once. The table has around 200,000 distinct CDR3 sequences, 10% to 13% seen once. Sequencing was carried out using PBMCs or a T cell subset sorted from them (not recorded which). These receptors were collected from a man aged 18 to 29 who had mild COVID-19 (a few samples of this study predate the infection). Cell type and time point are not known.

V and J are TRBV2 and TRBJ2-1; 11 nucleotides line up with TRBD1. Germline V CDR1 and CDR2: SNHLY, FYNNEI. Trimming cost V 6 bases and J 5 bases; bases outside gene matches: 6. The CDR3 totals 15 residues. DNA for the CDR3: TGTGCCAGCAGACCCCGGGACAGGGGGAACAATGAGCAGTTCTTC. Amino acid sequence: CASRPRDRGNNEQFF.

This clonotype was counted a few times. The V gene is TRBV24-1, the J gene TRBJ1-5; the match to TRBD1 covers 8 bases. In germline, CDR1 is KGHDR, CDR2 SFDVKD. The ends lost 4 bases at V and 4 bases at J; junction bases unmatched: 5. There are 15 residues in the CDR3. CDR3 loop: CATSEQGQGNQPQHF. Written as DNA, the CDR3 is TGTGCCACCAGTGAACAAGGACAGGGTAATCAGCCCCAGCATTTT.

This clonotype was seen a few times. The rearrangement uses TRBV18 and TRBJ2-3; D might be TRBD1 (6 bases). V dropped 2 bases and J dropped 7 bases, with 13 bases sitting between them. The CDR3 is 14 residues long. Germline loops: CDR1 KGHSH, CDR2 LQKENI. The CDR3 bases are TGTGCCAGCTCACCAGATCCGCAGGGGCATACGCAGTATTTT. It encodes CASSPDPQGHTQYF. Drawing the rest from reference TRBV18 and TRBJ2-3, the complete variable domain is NAGVMQNPRHLVRRRGQEARLRCSPMKGHSHVYWYRQLPEEGLKFMVYLQKENIIDESGMPKERFSAEFPKEGPSILRIQQVVRGDSAAYFCASSPDPQGHTQYFGPGTRLTVL.

The table lists this clonotype with a few counts. This chain connects TRBV5-1 to TRBJ1-4, with D hard to call. Germline V gene sequence: CDR1 SGHRS, CDR2 YFSETQ. V was trimmed by 3 bases and J by 5 bases, leaving 11 bases between them. This CDR3 spans 14 amino acids. The chain's CDR3 is CASSSALGNEKLFF. In nucleotides, the CDR3 is TGCGCCAGCAGCTCGGCCTTGGGGAATGAAAAACTGTTTTTT.

This chain uses TRBV5-1 with TRBJ1-1; the match to TRBD1 covers 7 bases. Germline V gives CDR1 SGHRS, CDR2 YFSETQ. The CDR3 has 14 amino acids. Trimming removed 4 bases from V and 7 bases from J; junction bases left unmatched: 10. The CDR3 DNA is TGCGCCAGCAGCACCCAACAGGGGAGCGGTGAAGCTTTCTTT. Translation: CASSTQQGSGEAFF. Together with reference TRBV5-1 and TRBJ1-1, the CDR3 gives the full variable domain: KAGVTQTPRYLIKTRGQQVTLSCSPISGHRSVSWYQQTPGQGLQFLFEYFSETQRNKGNFPGRFSGRQFSNSRSEMNVSTLELGDSALYLCASSTQQGSGEAFFGQGTRLTVV.

V is TRBV4-2 and J is TRBJ1-6, with 10 bases fitting TRBD1. V was clipped by 1 base and J by 8 bases; unmatched bases: 2. The CDR3 loop spans 15 amino acids. Germline CDR1 and CDR2: LGHNA and YNFKEQ. CDR3 in DNA: TGTGCCAGCAGCCAAGGAGGACAGGGGGATTCACCCCTCCACTTT. Its protein is CASSQGGQGDSPLHF.

This clonotype was counted between two and nine times. The chain has TRBV18 and TRBJ1-3; D call uncertain. V gave up 0 bases and J gave up 2 bases, with 8 bases separating them. The germline V gene has CDR1 KGHSH and CDR2 LQKENI. There are 15 residues in the CDR3. This CDR3 reads CASSPPQNPGNTIYF. CDR3 DNA sequence: TGTGCCAGCTCACCACCGCAGAACCCTGGAAACACCATATATTTT.

This clonotype came up many times. This chain uses TRBV29-1 with TRBJ1-2; 10 positions match TRBD1. The ends lost 8 bases at V and 3 bases at J; junction bases unmatched: 6. CDR1 and CDR2 (germline): SQVTM, ANQGSEA. The CDR3 covers 13 residues. The DNA of the CDR3 is TGCAGCTACGGGACAGGGGTGGACTATGGCTACACCTTC. Translating it yields CSYGTGVDYGYTF.

This clonotype was counted many times. The chain carries TRBV7-2 and TRBJ2-1; 7 bases fit TRBD2. Germline V gives CDR1 SGHTA, CDR2 FQGNSA. The CDR3 totals 16 residues. Trimming at V came to 1 base and at J to 8 bases, leaving 11 bases not matched to a gene. CDR3 DNA: TGTGCCAGCAGCTTAGTTCTCCAGCGGGGTGGGTATGAGCAGTTCTTC. It translates to CASSLVLQRGGYEQFF.

This clonotype was seen more than once but under ten times. The J gene is TRBJ2-4, the V gene TRBV9; D is unresolved. V gave up 4 bases and J gave up 0 bases, with 11 bases separating them. The CDR3 spans 15 residues. Germline V gives CDR1 SGDLS, CDR2 YYNGEE. The CDR3 bases are TGTGCCAGCAGCCCCACGGAACTAGCCAAAAACATTCAGTACTTC. The encoded protein is CASSPTELAKNIQYF. The variable domain in full, completed from reference TRBV9 and TRBJ2-4, reads DSGVTQTPKHLITATGQRVTLRCSPRSGDLSVYWYQQSLDQGLQFLIQYYNGEERAKGNILERFSAQQFPDLHSELNLSSLELGDSALYFCASSPTELAKNIQYFGAGTRLSVL.

This clonotype occurred once. Relative to the germline gene, one junction end is altered; a read error may explain this. The chain joins TRBV11-2 to TRBJ2-1; the D is unclear. Germline CDR1 and CDR2: SGHAT and FQNNGV. This CDR3 has 15 residues. For the CDR3, the DNA is TGTGCCAGCAGCCCCGATGGGTGGTCCTACAATGTGCAGTTCTTC. Its protein product is CASSPDGWSYNVQFF.

The rearrangement joins TRBV12-3 or TRBV12-4 to TRBJ1-4, with a possible D match to TRBD1 (5 bases). V dropped 6 bases and J dropped 8 bases, with 19 bases sitting between them. This CDR3 is built from 15 residues. CDR3 sequence reads: CASSDQDYRGEKLFF. In DNA form, the CDR3 reads TGTGCCAGCAGCGATCAGGACTACCGGGGGGAAAAACTGTTTTTT.

This clonotype has more than one count but fewer than ten. The J gene is TRBJ2-3, the V gene TRBV12-3 or TRBV12-4, with 9 nucleotides matching TRBD2. The CDR3 totals 14 residues. J lost 8 bases, V lost 3 bases, and 6 bases had no gene match. CDR3 coding DNA: TGTGCCAGCAGTTTCGCCGCGCGGGAGGGTACGCAGTATTTT. Encoded protein: CASSFAAREGTQYF.

CDR3 sequence: CATADGTGFGRPQHF. The CDR3 nucleotides read TGTGCCACGGCCGACGGGACAGGTTTTGGTAGGCCCCAGCATTTT. The chain employs TRBV6-1 and TRBJ1-5, with 8 positions matching TRBD1. With 10 bases clipped from V and 9 bases from J, the junction kept 17 bases outside the gene matches. The CDR3 spans 15 residues. Germline V lookup: CDR1 MNHNS, CDR2 SASEGT.